A selection of T cell receptor beta chains follows, all from one sample in a study of T cell responses to AZD1222 COVID-19 vaccine. Libraries were prepared by immunoSEQ multiplex PCR; TCRdb keeps only in-frame clonotypes and omits some of them. The profile covers approximately 94,000 clones, with around nine tenths appearing a single time and more than 15% taken by the ten largest. Sample: peripheral blood, taken on day 0 of AZD1222 vaccination. Receptor source: an adult in good health. Each CDR3 is given with its conserved first and last residue.

J gene,V gene,CDR3 protein
TRBJ2-3,TRBV6-2/TRBV6-3,CASSYRRDTRTDTQYF
TRBJ2-5,TRBV5-1,CASSSGTPRETQYF
TRBJ1-4,TRBV27,CASATVPNEKLFF
TRBJ2-1,TRBV14,CASSRRQGEYNEQFF
TRBJ1-1,TRBV6-6,CASSYPHGSNTEAFF
TRBJ1-1,TRBV5-1,CASSLMGQTEAFF
TRBJ2-3,TRBV7-7,CASSPGTGPTDTQYF
TRBJ1-1,TRBV7-9,CASSYYPGDEAFF
TRBJ2-7,TRBV5-5,CASSPPTAAYEQYF
TRBJ2-6,TRBV4-3,CASSQDIGGAGANVLTF
TRBJ2-5,TRBV28,CASSPGTAQETQYF
TRBJ2-1,TRBV19,CASSLYLVNGEQFF
TRBJ1-6,TRBV14,CASSQGRNNSPLHF
TRBJ1-5,TRBV2,CASRMAGNQPQHF
TRBJ2-3,TRBV18,CASSPLRVSTDTQYF
TRBJ1-5,TRBV3-1/TRBV3-2,CASSPMGDYRGLNQPQHF
TRBJ1-6,TRBV2,CASSALASPLHF
TRBJ1-4,TRBV19,CASSTGQGSEKLFF
TRBJ1-2,TRBV3-1/TRBV3-2,CASSQRTAPDGYTF
TRBJ1-2,TRBV28,CASSFADRVAYGYTF